A single T cell receptor beta chain is shown here with its context. This entry comes from a study of blood T cell repertoires in COVID-19. The method was immunoSEQ multiplex PCR; TCRdb's version includes in-frame clones alone and lacks a portion of them. The table includes around 260,000 clones, roughly 80% detected once. The sample taken for sequencing was peripheral blood. The source is a man aged 60 to 69 who had recovered from COVID-19.

This CDR3 is CASSPLSSTDTQYF. In nucleotides, the CDR3 is TGTGCCAGCAGCCCCCTTTCCAGTACAGATACGCAGTATTTT. The chain combines TRBV3-1 (or the pseudogene TRBV3-2) with TRBJ2-3; D remains ambiguous. Germline CDR1 reads LGHDT; CDR2 reads YNNKEL (reference sequence). The CDR3 consists of 14 residues. V gave up 4 bases and J gave up 3 bases, with 11 bases separating them.